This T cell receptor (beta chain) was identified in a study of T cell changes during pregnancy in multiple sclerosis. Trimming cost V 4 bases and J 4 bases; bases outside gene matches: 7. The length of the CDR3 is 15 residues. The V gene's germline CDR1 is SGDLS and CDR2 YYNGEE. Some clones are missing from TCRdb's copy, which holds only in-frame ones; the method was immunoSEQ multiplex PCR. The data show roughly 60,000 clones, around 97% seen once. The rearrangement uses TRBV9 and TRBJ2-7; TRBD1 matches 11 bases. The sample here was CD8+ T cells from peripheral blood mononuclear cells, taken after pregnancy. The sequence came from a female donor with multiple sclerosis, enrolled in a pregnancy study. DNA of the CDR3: TGTGCCAGCAGCCCTACCGGGACAGGGGGGTACGAGCAGTACTTC. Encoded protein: CASSPTGTGGYEQYF. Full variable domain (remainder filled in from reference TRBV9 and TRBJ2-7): DSGVTQTPKHLITATGQRVTLRCSPRSGDLSVYWYQQSLDQGLQFLIQYYNGEERAKGNILERFSAQQFPDLHSELNLSSLELGDSALYFCASSPTGTGGYEQYFGPGTRLTVT.